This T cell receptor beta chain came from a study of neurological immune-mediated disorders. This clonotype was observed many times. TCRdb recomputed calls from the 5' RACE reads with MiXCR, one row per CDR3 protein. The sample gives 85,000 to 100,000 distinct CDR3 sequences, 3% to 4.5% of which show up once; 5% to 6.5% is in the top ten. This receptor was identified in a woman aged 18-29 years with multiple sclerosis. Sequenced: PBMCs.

DNA of the CDR3: TGCAGTGCTAGAGATGAGGGGGAGACCCAGTACTTC. This gives the protein CSARDEGETQYF. The V and J genes are TRBV20-1 and TRBJ2-5; D tentatively fits TRBD1 or TRBD2 (5 bases each). V lost 0 bases and J 5 bases, leaving 7 bases between the germline ends. Germline CDR1 DFQATT, CDR2 SNEGSKA (reference sequence). The CDR3 is 12 residues long.